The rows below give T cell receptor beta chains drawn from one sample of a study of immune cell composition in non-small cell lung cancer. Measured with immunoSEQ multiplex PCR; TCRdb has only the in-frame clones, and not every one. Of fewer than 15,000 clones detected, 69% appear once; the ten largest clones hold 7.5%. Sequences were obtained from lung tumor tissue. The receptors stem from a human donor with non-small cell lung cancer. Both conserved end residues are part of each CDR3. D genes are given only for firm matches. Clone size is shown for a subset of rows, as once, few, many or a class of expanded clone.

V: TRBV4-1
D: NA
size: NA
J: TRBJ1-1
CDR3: CASSQEAHNTEAFF
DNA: TGCGCCAGCAGCCAAGAGGCCCATAACACTGAAGCTTTCTTT

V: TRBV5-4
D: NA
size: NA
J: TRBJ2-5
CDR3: CASSATGKETQYF
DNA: TGTGCCAGCAGCGCCACAGGGAAAGAGACCCAGTACTTC

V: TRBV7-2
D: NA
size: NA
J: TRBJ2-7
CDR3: CASSAGQEQYF
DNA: TGTGCCAGCAGCGCCGGACAGGAGCAGTACTTC

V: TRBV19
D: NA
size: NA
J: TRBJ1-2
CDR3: CASSIFSYGYTF
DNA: TGTGCCAGTAGTATTTTCTCCTATGGCTACACCTTC

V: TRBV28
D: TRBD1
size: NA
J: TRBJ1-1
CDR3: CASSTVGGESTEAFF
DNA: TGTGCCAGCAGTACCGTAGGGGGCGAGAGTACTGAAGCTTTCTTT

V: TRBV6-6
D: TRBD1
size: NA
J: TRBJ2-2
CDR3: CASSLQGARTGELFF
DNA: TGTGCCAGCTCGTTACAGGGGGCACGCACCGGGGAGCTGTTTTTT

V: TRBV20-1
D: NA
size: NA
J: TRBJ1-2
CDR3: CSAPKGEGYTF
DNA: TGCAGTGCCCCTAAGGGGGAGGGCTACACCTTC

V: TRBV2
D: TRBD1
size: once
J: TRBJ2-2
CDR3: CASSEGTVTGELFF
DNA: TGTGCCAGCAGTGAGGGGACAGTAACCGGGGAGCTGTTTTTT

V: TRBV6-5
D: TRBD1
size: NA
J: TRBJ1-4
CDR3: CASSYSYRGADEKLFF
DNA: TGTGCCAGCAGTTACTCCTACAGGGGGGCGGATGAAAAACTGTTTTTT

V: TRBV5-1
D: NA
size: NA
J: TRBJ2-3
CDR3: CASHSGTSTDTQYF
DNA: TGCGCCAGCCATAGCGGAACTAGCACAGATACGCAGTATTTT

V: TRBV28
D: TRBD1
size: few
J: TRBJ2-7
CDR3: CASSLQTGGSYEQYF
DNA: TGTGCCAGCAGTCTCCAGACAGGGGGGTCCTACGAGCAGTACTTC

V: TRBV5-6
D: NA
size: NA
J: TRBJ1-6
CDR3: CASSRRSSYNSPLHF
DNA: TGTGCCAGCAGCCGACGGAGCTCCTATAATTCACCCCTCCACTTT

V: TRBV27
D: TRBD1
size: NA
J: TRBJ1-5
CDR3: CASSQPGGSNQPQHF
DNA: TGTGCCAGCAGTCAACCAGGGGGTAGCAATCAGCCCCAGCATTTT

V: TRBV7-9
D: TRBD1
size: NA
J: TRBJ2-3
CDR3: CASSLDYASGTENTDTQYF
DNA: TGTGCCAGCAGCTTAGACTACGCCTCCGGGACAGAGAACACAGATACGCAGTATTTT

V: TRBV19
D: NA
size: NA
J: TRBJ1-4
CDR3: CASSHKGSGNEKLFF
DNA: TGTGCCAGTAGTCACAAGGGTAGCGGTAATGAAAAACTGTTTTTT